What follows is one T cell receptor (beta chain) and its context. This specimen belongs to a study of blood T cell repertoires in COVID-19. Sequencing was performed with immunoSEQ multiplex PCR; in TCRdb, only in-frame clones are kept and a portion is missing. The sample shows more than 95,000 clones, roughly three quarters of them seen only once. The CDR3 covers 15 residues. Germline CDR1 is SGHRS and CDR2 is YFSETQ. V was clipped by 3 bases and J by 10 bases; unmatched bases: 11. The TCR originated in a man aged 35 to 55 with active or convalescent COVID-19. The genes are TRBV5-1 and TRBJ2-1, with TRBD1 matching over 9 bases. Input material: peripheral blood. The CDR3 DNA is TGCGCCAGCAGCTCGGCGGGACAGGGAATCTGGGAGCAGTTCTTC. It translates to CASSSAGQGIWEQFF.